The 18 T cell receptor beta chains below come from one sample, sequenced in a study of blood T cell repertoires in COVID-19. This table comes from immunoSEQ multiplex PCR, and its TCRdb copy is limited to in-frame clones, with some not included. The sample shows 65,000 to 95,000 clones, around 80% of them seen only once. Sequencing input: peripheral blood. These receptors all come from a woman between 40 and 50 years old with active or convalescent COVID-19.

This clone has more than one count but fewer than ten. The chain combines TRBV4-2 with TRBJ2-7; 8 nucleotides agree with TRBD1. CDR3 size: 15 residues. V shed 0 bases and J 7 bases; nucleotides not matched to a gene: 8. Per germline, CDR1 LGHNA and CDR2 YNFKEQ. The CDR3 DNA reads TGTGCCAGCAGCCAAGAAGATTCAGGGGGCAGAGAGCAGTACTTC. As protein: CASSQEDSGGREQYF.

This clone was observed a handful of times. V and J are TRBV28 and TRBJ1-5; no definite D call. The CDR3 contains 14 residues. V lost 6 bases and J lost 3, with 12 bases in between. Germline V gene sequence: CDR1 MDHEN, CDR2 SYDVKM. CDR3 sequence (DNA): TGTGCCAGCAGGGTATCAGGAAACAATCAGCCCCAGCATTTT. Its protein is CASRVSGNNQPQHF.

The chain recombines TRBV12-3 or TRBV12-4 with TRBJ2-2; D is possibly TRBD2 (5 bases). This CDR3 has 13 amino acids. Trimming took off 8 bases at V and 7 bases at J, with 14 bases between the two ends. CDR3 region: CASLTTGFGELFF. DNA of the CDR3: TGTGCCAGCTTAACGACGGGGTTCGGGGAGCTGTTTTTT.

The chain employs TRBV12-5 and TRBJ1-5; D is unclear. This CDR3 spans 16 amino acids. From germline, CDR1 is LGHNT and CDR2 FRNRAP. With 0 bases removed from V and 0 bases from J, the gap between germline ends came to 9 bases. The CDR3 DNA reads as TGTGCTAGTGGTTTGGTATGGGCAGGTAGCAATCAGCCCCAGCATTTT. Translating it yields CASGLVWAGSNQPQHF. Looking up the rest from reference TRBV12-5 and TRBJ1-5 gives the full variable domain: DARVTQTPRHKVTEMGQEVTMRCQPILGHNTVFWYRQTMMQGLELLAYFRNRAPLDDSGMPKDRFSAEMPDATLATLKIQPSEPRDSAVYFCASGLVWAGSNQPQHFGDGTRLSIL.

The V call is TRBV28, the J call TRBJ2-2; 13 bases are a match to TRBD2. The CDR3 is 18 amino acids. With 3 bases clipped from V and 4 bases from J, the junction kept 8 bases outside the gene matches. CDR1 and CDR2 (germline): MDHEN, SYDVKM. CDR3 region: CASSFPGLAGSVTGELFF. The CDR3, as DNA: TGTGCCAGCAGTTTTCCGGGACTAGCGGGATCTGTCACCGGGGAGCTGTTTTTT.

J is TRBJ2-1 and V is TRBV5-1, with D tentatively TRBD1 (6 bases). V lost 0 bases and J lost 4, with 8 bases in between. Germline V CDR1 and CDR2: SGHRS, YFSETQ. This CDR3 region has 14 residues. The CDR3 reads CASSLGQVYNEQFF. DNA for the CDR3: TGCGCCAGCAGCTTGGGACAGGTTTACAATGAGCAGTTCTTC.

The genes are TRBV10-3 and TRBJ2-3; no reliable D call. This CDR3 contains 13 residues. The germline V and J ends were trimmed by 3 bases and 2 bases, with 6 bases remaining between them. Per germline, CDR1 ENHRY and CDR2 SYGVKD. The CDR3 sequence is CAISEANTDTQYF. The CDR3 coding sequence is TGTGCCATCAGTGAAGCGAACACAGATACGCAGTATTTT.

The chain joins TRBV28 to TRBJ1-6; TRBD1 agrees at 11 bases. Looked up from germline, CDR1 is MDHEN and CDR2 is SYDVKM. The CDR3 consists of 16 residues. With 5 bases clipped from V and 9 bases from J, the junction kept 9 bases outside the gene matches. The CDR3 DNA is TGTGCCAGCAGTACCAACTCCGGGACAGGGGGTTCACCCCTCCACTTT. Translation: CASSTNSGTGGSPLHF. The variable domain in full, completed from reference TRBV28 and TRBJ1-6, reads DVKVTQSSRYLVKRTGEKVFLECVQDMDHENMFWYRQDPGLGLRLIYFSYDVKMKEKGDIPEGYSVSREKKERFSLILESASTNQTSMYLCASSTNSGTGGSPLHFGNGTRLTVT.

J is TRBJ1-2 and V is TRBV18, with 9 bases lining up with TRBD1. The CDR3 covers 17 residues. Germline lookup yields CDR1 KGHSH and CDR2 LQKENI. Trimming cost V 2 bases and J 2 bases; bases outside gene matches: 9. The CDR3 protein is CASSPKSTGGGNYGYTF. CDR3 nucleotides: TGTGCCAGCTCACCAAAGTCGACAGGGGGTGGAAACTATGGCTACACCTTC.

Remarks on this clone: Other DNA variants within this sample encode the same CDR3. The chain combines TRBV7-9 with TRBJ1-5, with D perhaps TRBD1 (5 bases). Germline V lookup: CDR1 SEHNR, CDR2 FQNEAQ (reference sequence). V was cut by 0 bases and J by 2 bases, with 11 bases left in between. CDR3 size: 16 residues. The chain's CDR3 is CASSLAGQGGNQPQHF. The CDR3 DNA follows: TGTGCCAGCAGCTTAGCCGGTCAAGGGGGCAATCAGCCCCAGCATTTT.

The rearrangement links TRBV5-5 to TRBJ1-2; D might be TRBD1 (5 bases). In germline, CDR1 is SGHKS, CDR2 YYEKEE (reference sequence). CDR3 length equals 14 residues. V lost 1 base and J 6 bases, leaving 13 bases between the germline ends. The CDR3 spells CASSLFPGEDGYTF. DNA of the CDR3: TGTGCCAGCAGCTTGTTCCCGGGGGAAGATGGCTACACCTTC. The entire variable domain, with the rest obtained from reference TRBV5-5 and TRBJ1-2, is as follows: DAGVTQSPTHLIKTRGQQVTLRCSPISGHKSVSWYQQVLGQGPQFIFQYYEKEERGRGNFPDRFSARQFPNYSSELNVNALLLGDSALYLCASSLFPGEDGYTFGSGTRLTVV.

The gene calls are TRBV11-2 and TRBJ2-4; tentative D call: TRBD1 (5 bases). V lost 6 bases and J lost 0, with 15 bases in between. Looked up from germline, CDR1 is SGHAT and CDR2 is FQNNGV. The CDR3 consists of 16 residues. The CDR3 loop reads CASSPTDILAKNIQYF. CDR3 bases: TGTGCCAGCAGTCCGACAGACATTCTAGCCAAAAACATTCAGTACTTC.

The chain links TRBV7-9 to TRBJ1-2, with 8 nucleotides matching TRBD1. Germline V gives CDR1 SEHNR, CDR2 FQNEAQ (reference sequence). V shed 1 base and J 3 bases; nucleotides not matched to a gene: 4. The CDR3 length is 15 residues. The CDR3 sequence is CASSLGTGGDYGYTF. As DNA, the CDR3 is TGTGCCAGCAGCTTAGGAACAGGGGGTGACTATGGCTACACCTTC.

This chain connects TRBV3-1 (or the pseudogene TRBV3-2) to TRBJ1-3, with no clear D. V lost 6 bases, J lost 4 bases, and 7 bases lay in between. Germline V lookup: CDR1 LGHDT, CDR2 YNNKEL (reference sequence). There are 12 residues in the CDR3. The CDR3 protein is CASRSEGNTIYF. CDR3 in DNA: TGTGCCAGCAGGAGCGAAGGAAACACCATATATTTT.

The chain recombines TRBV28 with TRBJ2-6; D may be TRBD1 (6 bases). Germline V gene lookup returns CDR1 MDHEN and CDR2 SYDVKM. The CDR3 length is 14 residues. V lost 6 bases to trimming and J lost 4 bases, with 10 bases between them. CDR3 protein: CASSPGVGANVLTF. CDR3 sequence (DNA): TGTGCCAGCAGCCCAGGGGTCGGGGCCAACGTCCTGACTTTC.

This chain connects TRBV7-8 to TRBJ1-5; D is possibly TRBD1 (6 bases). This CDR3 spans 13 amino acids. Germline CDR1 reads SGHVS; CDR2 reads FQNEAQ. Between the trimmed V and J ends, which lost 1 base and 7 bases, there was a span of 8 bases. Here the CDR3 DNA reads TGTGCCAGCAGCTTAGACAGGGACCAGCCCCAGCATTTT. This encodes CASSLDRDQPQHF.

This sequence joins TRBV6-4 and TRBJ2-2; perhaps TRBD2 as D (5 bases). The CDR3 consists of 14 residues. Between the trimmed V and J ends, which lost 8 bases and 0 bases, there was a span of 10 bases. Germline-derived CDR1 and CDR2 are MRHNA and SNTAGT. DNA for the CDR3: TGTGCCAGCCGGAGGCGACCGAACACCGGGGAGCTGTTTTTT. Translating gives CASRRRPNTGELFF.

The V call is TRBV9, the J call TRBJ1-1; D possibly corresponds to TRBD1 (5 bases). CDR3 length equals 15 residues. Germline CDR1 SGDLS, CDR2 YYNGEE. The V gene lost 0 bases and the J gene lost 4 bases, with 13 bases spanning the gap. For the CDR3, the DNA is TGTGCCAGCAGCGTAGGTGCAGGGTCGGGCACTGAAGCTTTCTTT. Protein: CASSVGAGSGTEAFF.